This TCR beta chain was documented in a study of beta chain features in type 1 diabetes. Study-wide findings and caveats: VDJ junctions in type 1 diabetes patients carried more deletions and fewer insertions.

Isolated RNA was reverse transcribed in full, so expressed TCRB transcripts were sequenced. Here immunoSEQ multiplex PCR was the method, and the copy in TCRdb shows in-frame clones only, minus some. The sample gives 500,000 to 700,000 clones, 15% to 19% of which show up once; around 0.1% is in the top ten. In regard to this clone: The target antigen is unknown.

This CDR3 region has 15 residues. Germline lookup yields CDR1 MNHEY and CDR2 SVGAGI. The V end was cut by 5 bases, the J end by 0 bases, with 13 bases between. The chain uses TRBV6-5 and TRBJ1-1; no reliable D call. This TCR derives from a man between 18 and 29 years old in good health. Sequencing input: naive CD4+ T cells from blood. The CDR3 nucleotides read TGTGCCAGCAGTCCCCGGAAGGCAATGAACACTGAAGCTTTCTTT. Protein: CASSPRKAMNTEAFF.